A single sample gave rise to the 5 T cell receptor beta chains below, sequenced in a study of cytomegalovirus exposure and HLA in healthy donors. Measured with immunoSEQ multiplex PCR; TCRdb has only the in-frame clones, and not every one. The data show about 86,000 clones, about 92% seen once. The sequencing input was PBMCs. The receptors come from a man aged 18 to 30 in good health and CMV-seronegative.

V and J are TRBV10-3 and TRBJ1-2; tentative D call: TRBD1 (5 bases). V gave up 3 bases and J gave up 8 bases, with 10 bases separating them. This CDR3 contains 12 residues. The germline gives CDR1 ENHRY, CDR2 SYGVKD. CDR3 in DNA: TGTGCCATCAGTGATCCGGGGGACGGCTACACCTTC. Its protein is CAISDPGDGYTF.

The CDR3 spells CASSLSQTNQPQHF. The CDR3 DNA is TGTGCCAGCAGTTTATCACAGACGAATCAGCCCCAGCATTTT. The chain is built from TRBV27 and TRBJ1-5, with no clear D. The CDR3 consists of 14 residues. CDR1 is MNHEY and CDR2 is SMNVEV in the germline V gene (reference sequence). V was cut by 0 bases and J by 4 bases, with 7 bases left in between.

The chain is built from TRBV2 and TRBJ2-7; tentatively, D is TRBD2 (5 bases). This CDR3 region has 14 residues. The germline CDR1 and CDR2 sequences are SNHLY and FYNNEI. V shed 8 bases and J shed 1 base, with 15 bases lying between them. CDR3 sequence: CASVGGGPSYEQYF. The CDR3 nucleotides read TGTGCCAGCGTCGGAGGCGGTCCTTCCTACGAGCAGTACTTC. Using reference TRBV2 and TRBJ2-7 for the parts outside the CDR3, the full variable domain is EPEVTQTPSHQVTQMGQEVILRCVPISNHLYFYWYRQILGQKVEFLVSFYNNEISEKSEIFDDQFSVERPDGSNFTLKIRSTKLEDSAMYFCASVGGGPSYEQYFGPGTRLTVT.

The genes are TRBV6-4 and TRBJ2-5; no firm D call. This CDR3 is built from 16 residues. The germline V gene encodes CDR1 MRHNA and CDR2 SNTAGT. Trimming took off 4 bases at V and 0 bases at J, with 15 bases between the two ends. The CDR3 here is CASSASKQLYQETQYF. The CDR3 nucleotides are TGTGCCAGCAGTGCCTCAAAACAGCTGTACCAAGAGACCCAGTACTTC.

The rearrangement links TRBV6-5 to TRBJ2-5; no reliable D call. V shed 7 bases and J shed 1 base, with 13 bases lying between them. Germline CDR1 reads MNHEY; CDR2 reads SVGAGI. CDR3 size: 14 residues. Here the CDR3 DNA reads TGTGCCAGCACCCCCTTGAGCCCCCAAGAGACCCAGTACTTC. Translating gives CASTPLSPQETQYF.